One sample yielded the 29 T cell receptor beta chains listed below, sequenced in a study of blood T cells in healthy people across ages (dated by TCRdb to about 2015). Receptor libraries were prepared by 5' RACE. Sequencer: Illumina HiSeq 2500. A second PCR of 7 to 11 cycles was run with a J-beta primer mix and a sample-barcoded 5' primer. TCRdb ran its own pipeline on the public reads, namely fastp trimming at Q25 and MiXCR clone calling, and kept in-frame beta chains. Rows with one shared CDR3 protein collapse into an entry with the most common genes and DNA. Present in this sample are 1,300,000 or so distinct CDR3 sequences, almost 60% of which were seen just once. Over 5.5% of the sample rests with the top ten. Sequences were obtained from blood. The receptors were sampled from a man between 18 and 29 years old in good health.

This chain joins TRBV20-1 and TRBJ2-1; D gene uncertain. Trimming left V 3 bases short and J 0 bases short, with 9 bases between. The CDR3 loop spans 14 amino acids. Germline V gene data show CDR1 as DFQATT and CDR2 as SNEGSKA (reference sequence). CDR3 sequence: CSASYSDSYNEQFF. The DNA for the CDR3 is TGCAGTGCTAGTTACAGCGACTCCTACAATGAGCAGTTCTTC.

The V call is TRBV12-3 or TRBV12-4, the J call TRBJ2-2; 8 nucleotides match TRBD1. This CDR3 is built from 15 residues. The trim removed 4 bases at V and 4 bases at J, leaving 5 bases unmatched. This chain's CDR3 is CASSSTGVGTGELFF. CDR3 bases: TGTGCCAGCAGTTCGACAGGGGTGGGCACCGGGGAGCTGTTTTTT.

The V gene is TRBV5-5, the J gene TRBJ2-3; no definite D call. The CDR3 contains 16 residues. The ends were cut back, 3 bases at V and 3 bases at J, with 17 bases in the middle. Germline CDR1 and CDR2: SGHKS and YYEKEE (reference sequence). The DNA of the CDR3 is TGTGCCAGCAGCTCAGAGATACTACCTGGTACAGATACGCAGTATTTT. It encodes CASSSEILPGTDTQYF. Variable domain in full (rest from reference TRBV5-5 and TRBJ2-3): DAGVTQSPTHLIKTRGQQVTLRCSPISGHKSVSWYQQVLGQGPQFIFQYYEKEERGRGNFPDRFSARQFPNYSSELNVNALLLGDSALYLCASSSEILPGTDTQYFGPGTRLTVL.

The chain carries TRBV10-1 and TRBJ2-5; perhaps D is TRBD1 or TRBD2 (5 bases each). The germline V gene encodes CDR1 WNHNN and CDR2 SYGVQD (reference sequence). The CDR3 covers 18 residues. V was cut by 3 bases and J by 2 bases, with 22 bases left in between. For the CDR3, the DNA is TGCGCCAGCAGTGATCAGGGAGACTATCCTCGGGGACAAGAGACCCAGTACTTC. The encoded protein is CASSDQGDYPRGQETQYF.

The chain links TRBV7-2 to TRBJ2-5, with D possibly TRBD1 on 6 matching bases. Looked up from germline, CDR1 is SGHTA and CDR2 is FQGNSA. The V gene lost 5 bases and the J gene lost 1 base, with 14 bases spanning the gap. This CDR3 comprises 15 residues. The CDR3 loop is CASSQTGLTQETQYF. The CDR3 nucleotides are TGTGCCAGCAGCCAAACAGGGCTAACCCAAGAGACCCAGTACTTC.

The rearrangement joins TRBV5-5 to TRBJ1-2; TRBD1 aligns across 7 bases. Trimming removed 3 bases from V and 2 bases from J; junction bases left unmatched: 4. CDR3 length: 14 residues. The V gene's germline CDR1 is SGHKS and CDR2 YYEKEE (reference sequence). CDR3 loop: CASSWGTANYGYTF. DNA of the CDR3: TGTGCCAGCAGCTGGGGGACAGCCAACTATGGCTACACCTTC.

The V gene is TRBV6-6, the J gene TRBJ1-2; TRBD1 aligns across 12 bases. The CDR3 has 16 residues. Per germline, CDR1 MNHNY and CDR2 SVGAGI (reference sequence). V was clipped by 6 bases and J by 7 bases; unmatched bases: 12. In DNA, the CDR3 is TGTGCCAGCAGGAACTCGGGACAGGGGGCGAGAGGTGGCTACACCTTC. Translated, it gives CASRNSGQGARGGYTF.

This chain uses TRBV7-2 with TRBJ2-1; D is possibly TRBD1 (6 bases). V was cut by 4 bases and J by 0 bases, with 13 bases left in between. This CDR3 contains 16 residues. Germline V gene data show CDR1 as SGHTA and CDR2 as FQGNSA. CDR3 coding DNA: TGTGCCAGCAGCTCCCCCAGGGGATTCTCCTACAATGAGCAGTTCTTC. Its translation: CASSSPRGFSYNEQFF.

The sample holds a few counts of this clonotype. This sequence joins TRBV20-1 and TRBJ2-7, with D perhaps matching TRBD2 (5 bases). Trimming removed 6 bases at V and 2 bases at J, with 8 bases between. CDR1 is DFQATT, CDR2 SNEGSKA, per germline (reference sequence). This CDR3 has 11 residues. The CDR3: CSAGSPYEQYF. In DNA form, the CDR3 reads TGCAGTGCAGGGAGCCCCTACGAGCAGTACTTC.

The chain uses TRBV14 and TRBJ2-5; the D is unclear. The ends were cut back, 4 bases at V and 3 bases at J, with 21 bases in the middle. There are 17 residues in the CDR3. Germline-derived CDR1 and CDR2 are SGHDN and FVKESK. Written as DNA, the CDR3 is TGTGCCAGCAGCCCGCCGGGCCAACGCCTCCTAAAAGAGACCCAGTACTTC. Amino acid sequence: CASSPPGQRLLKETQYF. Combining the CDR3 with reference TRBV14 and TRBJ2-5 gives the whole variable domain EAGVTQFPSHSVIEKGQTVTLRCDPISGHDNLYWYRRVMGKEIKFLLHFVKESKQDESGMPNNRFLAERTGGTYSTLKVQPAELEDSGVYFCASSPPGQRLLKETQYFGPGTRLLVL.

This clonotype was observed at least ten times. The V and J genes are TRBV27 and TRBJ2-7; no firm D call. Trimming pared 0 bases from V and 3 bases from J, leaving 6 bases between. Germline CDR1 is MNHEY and CDR2 is SMNVEV (reference sequence). The CDR3 sequence is 13 residues long. CDR3 sequence: CASSLSGSYEQYF. Written as DNA, the CDR3 is TGTGCCAGCAGTTTATCCGGAAGCTACGAGCAGTACTTC.

The chain uses TRBV20-1 and TRBJ1-1; unclear D gene. Germline CDR1 DFQATT, CDR2 SNEGSKA (reference sequence). This CDR3 region has 12 residues. Trimming stripped 2 bases from V and 2 bases from J, with 6 bases between. CDR3 nucleotides: TGCAGTGCTAGAAGTCCTAACACTGAAGCTTTCTTT. This gives the protein CSARSPNTEAFF.

The chain joins TRBV18 to TRBJ2-5; no clear D gene. V was clipped by 3 bases and J by 0 bases, with 8 bases between them. This CDR3 is 14 amino acids long. Germline V gene data show CDR1 as KGHSH and CDR2 as LQKENI. The CDR3 loop reads CASSPNADQETQYF. CDR3 sequence (DNA): TGTGCCAGCTCACCGAACGCGGACCAAGAGACCCAGTACTTC. Drawing the rest from reference TRBV18 and TRBJ2-5, the complete variable domain is NAGVMQNPRHLVRRRGQEARLRCSPMKGHSHVYWYRQLPEEGLKFMVYLQKENIIDESGMPKERFSAEFPKEGPSILRIQQVVRGDSAAYFCASSPNADQETQYFGPGTRLLVL.

The sample holds one count of this clonotype. The junction and the germline gene differ at one end; a read error may be behind it. V gene TRBV29-1 combines with J gene TRBJ2-1; TRBD1 might be the D (6 bases). CDR1 is SQVTM, CDR2 ANQGSEA, per germline. CDR3 length: 14 amino acids. CDR3 residues: CSVEGGQIYNGQFF. The CDR3 DNA follows: TGCAGCGTTGAAGGAGGACAGATTTACAATGGGCAGTTCTTC.

CDR3 protein: CASSLSRGHSGANVLTF. The DNA of the CDR3 is TGTGCCAGCAGTTTATCACGCGGTCACTCTGGGGCCAACGTCCTGACTTTC. The V gene is TRBV12-3 or TRBV12-4, the J gene TRBJ2-6; no clear D gene. The V end was cut by 2 bases, the J end by 0 bases, with 11 bases between. CDR3 length: 17 amino acids.

DNA for the CDR3: TGCGCCAGCAGTGGAGGGACTAGCGGGATAATTTACAATGAGCAGTTCTTC. Translation gives CASSGGTSGIIYNEQFF. The chain links TRBV10-2 to TRBJ2-1; TRBD2 matches at 13 bases. V lost 4 bases to trimming and J lost 4 bases; unmatched junction nucleotides: 7. Germline V lookup: CDR1 WSHSY, CDR2 SAAADI. The CDR3 is 17 residues long.

The chain combines TRBV4-3 with TRBJ2-7; D is undetermined. V was shortened by 0 bases and J by 0 bases, with 12 bases between the two germline ends. The CDR3 runs 16 residues. CDR1 LGHNA and CDR2 YSLEER come from the germline V gene. The chain's CDR3 is CASSQDLQTPSYEQYF. The DNA for the CDR3 is TGCGCCAGCAGCCAAGATCTCCAGACCCCCTCCTACGAGCAGTACTTC.

The chain uses TRBV20-1 and TRBJ2-1; maybe TRBD1 (6 bases). The CDR3 extends over 14 amino acids. V was shortened by 4 bases and J by 6 bases, with 16 bases between the two germline ends. Looked up from germline, CDR1 is DFQATT and CDR2 is SNEGSKA (reference sequence). CDR3 region: CSATRDTDFNEQFF. The CDR3 nucleotides are TGCAGTGCTACCCGGGACACAGACTTCAATGAGCAGTTCTTC.

This clonotype was recorded once. The V call is TRBV12-3 or TRBV12-4, the J call TRBJ2-7, with a weak D call TRBD2 (7 bases). Between the trimmed V and J ends, which lost 0 bases and 10 bases, there was a span of 16 bases. The CDR3 is 14 amino acids. CDR3 loop: CASSLAGGLAAQYF. CDR3 sequence (DNA): TGTGCCAGCAGTTTAGCGGGGGGGCTTGCGGCCCAGTACTTC.

The CDR3, as DNA: TGCAGCGTTGAGGGGGCGACAGGGAACACTGAAGCTTTCTTT. Amino acid sequence: CSVEGATGNTEAFF. The genes are TRBV29-1 and TRBJ1-1, with D possibly TRBD1 on 6 matching bases. Per germline, CDR1 SQVTM and CDR2 ANQGSEA. V was clipped by 3 bases and J by 1 base, with 12 bases between them. The CDR3 is 14 residues long.

V is TRBV15 and J is TRBJ1-5; no reliable D call. Trimming stripped 0 bases from V and 3 bases from J, with 12 bases between. The CDR3 spans 16 residues. Germline V gene lookup returns CDR1 LNHNV and CDR2 YYDKDF (reference sequence). CDR3 protein: CATSRDLGGNNQPQHF. The CDR3 DNA reads TGTGCCACCAGCAGAGATCTCGGCGGTAACAATCAGCCCCAGCATTTT. The full variable domain, its missing parts supplied by reference TRBV15 and TRBJ1-5, is DAMVIQNPRYQVTQFGKPVTLSCSQTLNHNVMYWYQQKSSQAPKLLFHYYDKDFNNEADTPDNFQSRRPNTSFCFLDIRSPGLGDTAMYLCATSRDLGGNNQPQHFGDGTRLSIL.

In its sample, this clonotype was seen a few times. The CDR3 DNA follows: TGTGCCAGCAGCCCGAACGAGGGCTCCTACGAGCAGTACTTC. Amino acid sequence: CASSPNEGSYEQYF. The J gene is TRBJ2-7, the V gene TRBV4-2; the D gene is possibly TRBD2 (5 bases). In germline, CDR1 is LGHNA, CDR2 YNFKEQ. The CDR3 spans 14 residues. V was shortened by 4 bases and J by 0 bases, with 10 bases between the two germline ends.

V and J are TRBV20-1 and TRBJ2-1; 9 positions match TRBD2. The germline V gene encodes CDR1 DFQATT and CDR2 SNEGSKA (reference sequence). J lost 0 bases, V lost 5 bases, and 5 bases had no gene match. The CDR3 runs 15 residues. The CDR3 DNA reads TGCAGTGCTGCTAGCGGGATAGCCTCCTACAATGAGCAGTTCTTC. It codes for CSAASGIASYNEQFF.

The chain uses TRBV14 and TRBJ2-7; the D gene is possibly TRBD2 (6 bases). Germline CDR1 SGHDN, CDR2 FVKESK. Trimming took 1 base from V and 1 from J, leaving 11 bases between them. The CDR3 sequence is 15 residues long. Here the CDR3 reads CASSQAPGVSYEQYF. CDR3 nucleotides: TGTGCCAGCAGCCAAGCCCCGGGGGTTTCCTACGAGCAGTACTTC.

This sequence joins TRBV29-1 and TRBJ1-2, with D uncertain. Looked up from germline, CDR1 is SQVTM and CDR2 is ANQGSEA. This CDR3 comprises 11 residues. Between the trimmed V and J ends, which lost 7 bases and 4 bases, there was a span of 10 bases. In DNA form, the CDR3 reads TGCAGCGACGACACAATCTATGGCTACACCTTC. Protein: CSDDTIYGYTF.

The rearrangement uses TRBV6-5 and TRBJ2-7, with 11 bases matching TRBD2. Germline-derived CDR1 and CDR2 are MNHEY and SVGAGI. The V gene end was trimmed by 5 bases and the J gene end by 1 base; junction bases not matched to a gene: 7. This CDR3 spans 16 amino acids. CDR3 loop: CASSPTSGEKSYEQYF. CDR3 coding DNA: TGTGCCAGCAGTCCGACTAGCGGGGAAAAGTCCTACGAGCAGTACTTC.

The chain uses TRBV3-1 and TRBJ1-2; TRBD1 might be the D (5 bases). V lost 5 bases and J 7 bases, leaving 11 bases between the germline ends. Germline V lookup: CDR1 LGHDT, CDR2 YNNKEL (reference sequence). The CDR3 runs to 12 residues. The CDR3 is CASSWRGTGYTF. CDR3 nucleotide sequence: TGTGCCAGCAGCTGGCGGGGGACTGGCTACACCTTC.

V gene TRBV6-6 combines with J gene TRBJ2-1; no definite D call. The CDR3 extends over 13 amino acids. CDR1 MNHNY and CDR2 SVGAGI come from the germline V gene (reference sequence). Trimming took off 2 bases at V and 3 bases at J, with 5 bases between the two ends. The chain's CDR3 is CASSYTNYNEQFF. The CDR3 DNA reads TGTGCCAGCAGTTACACAAACTACAATGAGCAGTTCTTC.

The chain joins TRBV2 to TRBJ2-1, with TRBD2 matching over 13 bases. J lost 3 bases, V lost 4 bases, and 6 bases had no gene match. The CDR3 length is 17 residues. The germline gives CDR1 SNHLY, CDR2 FYNNEI. Written as DNA, the CDR3 is TGTGCCAGCAGTGGACTAGCGGGGGGCCCCCGCTACAATGAGCAGTTCTTC. Its translation is CASSGLAGGPRYNEQFF. Complete variable domain (other parts from reference TRBV2 and TRBJ2-1): EPEVTQTPSHQVTQMGQEVILRCVPISNHLYFYWYRQILGQKVEFLVSFYNNEISEKSEIFDDQFSVERPDGSNFTLKIRSTKLEDSAMYFCASSGLAGGPRYNEQFFGPGTRLTVL.